Listed here is a single T cell receptor (beta chain). The antigen is not known. Profiling relied on immunoSEQ multiplex PCR, and the TCRdb table lists in-frame clones only, not all of them. The sample has fewer than 90,000 clones; around nine tenths are singletons. The entry originates in a study of OX40 agonist ivuxolimab in advanced cancers. CDR3 length equals 17 residues. The junction had 12 bases not matched to a gene; V was cut back by 4 bases and J by 5 bases. The germline CDR1 and CDR2 sequences are SEHNR and FQNEAQ (reference sequence). Study-wide results and caveats: Both blood CD4+ and CD8+ T cells showed clonal growth by week 6 at 0.1 to 3.0 mg/kg.

This chain connects TRBV7-9 to TRBJ2-7; 12 bases align to TRBD2. The TCR was taken from an adult with an advanced solid tumor such as melanoma, head and neck, liver or kidney cancer. The source material was CD4+ or CD8+ T cells sorted from blood, sampled in a trial of the OX40 agonist ivuxolimab. CDR3 coding DNA: TGTGCCAGCAGCTCACAACCCGGACTAGCGGGAACCCACGAGCAGTACTTC. Translation: CASSSQPGLAGTHEQYF.